A selection of T cell receptor beta chains follows, all from one sample in a study of beta chain features in type 1 diabetes. Method: immunoSEQ multiplex PCR; TCRdb's copy keeps in-frame clones and lacks some. The table records about 290,000 clones, 8% of them present only once. The sample was central memory CD4+ T cells from blood. Every receptor here comes from a woman aged 18-29 years in good health. Both conserved end residues are trimmed from each CDR3. Rows may omit the clone size; those that give it use once, few, many or a size class.

J | V | size | CDR3
TRBJ2-1 | TRBV7-2 | . | ASSPRGQDEQF
TRBJ1-2 | TRBV19 | few | ASSTTDNYGYT
TRBJ1-1 | TRBV11-1 | few | ASSFRGDSRLQAF
TRBJ2-4 | TRBV2 | few | AIRSRDRKDIQY
TRBJ2-2 | TRBV7-2 | few | ASSPGVRPGELF
TRBJ1-2 | TRBV6-4 | . | ASSETGEYGYT
TRBJ2-5 | TRBV20-1 | . | SALQWTQY
TRBJ1-1 | TRBV18 | . | ASSTGQGEAF
TRBJ2-7 | TRBV4-1 | . | ASSRLMTGYSYEQY
TRBJ1-2 | TRBV29-1 | few | SVEDPGPVVGYT
TRBJ2-3 | TRBV4-2 | few | ASSQEYASGTDTQY
TRBJ2-1 | TRBV7-2 | many | ASSLVLGYNEQF
TRBJ2-1 | TRBV5-1 | . | ASREREYREQF
TRBJ2-7 | TRBV9 | few | ASSVGFGTQIPDEQY
TRBJ1-5 | TRBV2 | few | ASSLEQPQH
TRBJ2-4 | TRBV7-9 | few | ASSFQSGVAKNIQY
TRBJ1-4 | TRBV30 | . | AWSARSHEKLF
TRBJ1-5 | TRBV25-1 | many | ASSEFSGRPQH
TRBJ2-5 | TRBV7-2 | . | ASSLVWGETQY
TRBJ2-1 | TRBV18 | . | ASSPGTGVRNEQF
TRBJ2-2 | TRBV7-9 | few | ASSLVGNTGELF
TRBJ2-1 | TRBV6-5 | . | ASSYNDNYNEQF
TRBJ2-3 | TRBV13 | few | ASSFYQGAQNTQY
TRBJ1-2 | TRBV6-1 | few | ASSEPGQGHYGYT
TRBJ2-1 | TRBV6-6 | many | ASSPQGLVEQF
TRBJ2-7 | TRBV7-9 | few | ASSLDPRYYEQY
TRBJ2-7 | TRBV19 | few | ASSMSGGMVEQY
TRBJ2-7 | TRBV30 | few | AWSQISYEQY
TRBJ2-1 | TRBV28 | many | ASSPGWDRGSDEQF
TRBJ2-7 | TRBV15 | few | ATSRAGTSGYEQY
TRBJ1-2 | TRBV29-1 | . | SVLGGKGYDYT
TRBJ2-7 | TRBV19 | many | ASSIPRTDTYEQY
TRBJ2-5 | TRBV2 | few | ASTAEQGLETQY
TRBJ1-5 | TRBV6-1 | . | ASSVRQSNQPQH
TRBJ2-3 | TRBV5-1 | few | ASSLDSSTQY
TRBJ1-1 | TRBV7-9 | many | ASSLEASGAFPTF
TRBJ2-1 | TRBV11-2 | few | ASSEASVAYNEQF
TRBJ2-3 | TRBV30 | . | AQSADSTDTQY
TRBJ2-3 | TRBV28 | . | ASSLSREITQY
TRBJ2-3 | TRBV7-3 | many | ASSRGASGGADTQY
TRBJ2-3 | TRBV7-9 | . | ASSLEGTSTDTQY
TRBJ1-2 | TRBV9 | . | ASTKDLGPSIYT
TRBJ2-5 | TRBV9 | . | ASSISLGSVSETQY
TRBJ2-5 | TRBV11-2 | few | ASSLGKYQETQY
TRBJ2-2 | TRBV14 | few | ASSQAVSGTGELF
TRBJ2-3 | TRBV5-5 | . | ASSPGTDTQY
TRBJ1-5 | TRBV7-9 | . | ASSASGTENQPQH
TRBJ2-6 | TRBV10-3 | few | ASRGHAGANVLT
TRBJ2-2 | TRBV5-4 | . | ASSVQGTGELF
TRBJ2-3 | TRBV5-6 | many | ASSLSDRGTDTQY
TRBJ2-2 | TRBV7-9 | few | ASSPGQGNTGELF